What follows are 28 T cell receptor beta chains derived from one specimen sequenced in a study of tumor-infiltrating lymphocytes in primary liver carcinoma. Unsorted bulk tissue of about 17-32 mg yielded co-extracted RNA and DNA. A constant-region primer served to make TCR beta cDNA from about 530 ng total RNA. What produced the TCR beta libraries was three nested multiplex PCR rounds using slightly modified ARM-PCR. The first two PCR rounds used TRBV1-TRBV30 forward primers with a C-beta reverse primer, 10 to 11 cycles each. Each CDR3 protein gets one entry after TCRdb re-called the multiplex PCR reads with MiXCR. The sample includes over 45,000 distinct CDR3 sequences, less than 75% seen only once; the top ten take roughly 29%. Sequencing was carried out using liver tumor tissue from sampling region 5. Described subset: tumor region T5, tumor centre. These receptors came from a man in his forties with primary liver carcinoma and hepatitis B virus infection.

In the case of this clonotype: At one end, the junction sequence differs from germline, possibly due to a read error. This chain connects TRBV29-1 to TRBJ2-5; D gene unclear. From germline, CDR1 is SQVTM and CDR2 ANQGSEA. The CDR3 totals 12 residues. The CDR3 nucleotides are TGCAGCGTTGTGACCACTCAAGAGGCCCAGTACTTC. It encodes CSVVTTQEAQYF.

This clonotype has more than one count but fewer than ten. This chain links TRBV2 with TRBJ1-2; the D is unclear. Germline CDR1 SNHLY, CDR2 FYNNEI. The V and J ends lost 2 bases and 5 bases respectively, with 9 bases between them. This CDR3 is 13 amino acids long. The CDR3 nucleotides are TGTGCCAGCAGTGAACGGCAGGTTTATGGCTACACCTTC. The encoded protein is CASSERQVYGYTF.

This clonotype was counted a few times. This chain joins TRBV29-1 and TRBJ1-2; D is unresolved. V gave up 8 bases and J gave up 2 bases, with 12 bases separating them. The CDR3 spans 12 residues. Germline V lookup: CDR1 SQVTM, CDR2 ANQGSEA. CDR3: CSFAHYNYGYTF. DNA for the CDR3: TGCAGCTTCGCACATTACAACTATGGCTACACCTTC.

This clonotype was recorded a few times. The chain carries TRBV29-1 and TRBJ1-5, with D unclear. Germline V CDR1 and CDR2: SQVTM, ANQGSEA. This CDR3 is built from 13 residues. The CDR3 is CSVCVGFDQPQHF. DNA of the CDR3: TGCAGTGTTTGTGTCGGCTTCGATCAGCCCCAGCATTTT.

This clonotype has only a few counts. The chain joins TRBV9 to TRBJ2-2; D may be TRBD1 (5 bases). This CDR3 region has 15 residues. V lost 3 bases, J lost 3 bases, and 12 bases lay in between. Germline V gives CDR1 SGDLS, CDR2 YYNGEE. The CDR3 here is CASSAQGSDTGELFF. The DNA for the CDR3 is TGTGCCAGCAGCGCGCAGGGATCGGACACCGGGGAGCTGTTTTTT.

The J gene is TRBJ2-7, the V gene TRBV11-2; D is ambiguous. This CDR3 contains 16 residues. Germline V lookup: CDR1 SGHAT, CDR2 FQNNGV. V gave up 0 bases and J gave up 2 bases, with 14 bases separating them. Written as DNA, the CDR3 is TGTGCCAGCAGCTTAGAGAGTGGAGCTTCTGCCTACGAGCAGTACTTC. Amino acids: CASSLESGASAYEQYF.

As concerns this clonotype: The junction departs from germline at one end; a sequencing error may be responsible. The rearrangement joins TRBV29-1 to TRBJ2-3, with 7 bases fitting TRBD2. The germline gives CDR1 SQVTM, CDR2 ANQGSEA. CDR3 length: 15 residues. The CDR3 protein is CSVLLALGRPDTQYF. The CDR3 nucleotides are TGCAGCGTCCTACTAGCGCTGGGCCGACCAGATACGCAATATTTT.

This clonotype showed up many times. This chain connects TRBV7-8 to TRBJ2-3; 9 positions agree with TRBD1. Germline V CDR1 and CDR2: SGHVS, FQNEAQ. The CDR3 runs to 14 residues. With 4 bases clipped from V and 7 bases from J, the junction kept 6 bases outside the gene matches. This CDR3 reads CASSSGTGSYTQYF. The CDR3 region has the DNA TGTGCCAGCAGCTCCGGGACAGGGAGCTATACGCAGTATTTT.

Note on this clonotype: Compared with germline, one end of the junction differs, possibly owing to a read error. The J gene is TRBJ1-5, the V gene TRBV12-3 or TRBV12-4; D may be TRBD1 (5 bases). The CDR3 runs 15 residues. CDR3 coding DNA: TGTGCCAGCAGTTTATGGGGCGGTAGCAATCAGCCCCAACATTTT. As protein: CASSLWGGSNQPQHF.

V gene TRBV2 combines with J gene TRBJ2-3; D is unresolved. The CDR3 extends over 13 amino acids. CDR1 SNHLY and CDR2 FYNNEI come from the germline V gene. V lost 6 bases and J lost 4, with 11 bases in between. CDR3 bases: TGTGCCAGCAGCGTGAGACCGGCAGATACGCAGTATTTT. This codes for CASSVRPADTQYF. The variable domain in full, with the rest retrieved from reference TRBV2 and TRBJ2-3, is EPEVTQTPSHQVTQMGQEVILRCVPISNHLYFYWYRQILGQKVEFLVSFYNNEISEKSEIFDDQFSVERPDGSNFTLKIRSTKLEDSAMYFCASSVRPADTQYFGPGTRLTVL.

About this clonotype: One junction end disagrees with the germline gene, perhaps due to a read error. The chain is built from TRBV11-2 and TRBJ2-1; 12 bases map to TRBD2. CDR1 and CDR2 from the germline V gene are SGHAT and FQNNGV. This CDR3 is built from 16 residues. The DNA for the CDR3 is TGTGCCAGCAGTTTTCGACTAGCGGGAGATTTCAATGGGCAGTTCTTT. Protein product: CASSFRLAGDFNGQFF.

Regarding this clonotype: At one end the junction does not follow the germline gene, possibly because of a read error. This chain connects TRBV6-1 to TRBJ2-7, with 9 bases aligning to TRBD1. The germline V gene encodes CDR1 MNHNS and CDR2 SASEGT. CDR3 size: 15 residues. As DNA, the CDR3 is TGTGTCAGCAGTGAGGGGACAGGGCCCTCCTACGAGCAGTACTTC. Its translation: CVSSEGTGPSYEQYF.

Concerning this clonotype: At one boundary the junction diverges from the germline segment, which might be a read error. J is TRBJ2-1 and V is TRBV11-2; 9 positions agree with TRBD2. This CDR3 is 16 amino acids long. CDR1 and CDR2 (germline): SGHAT, FQNNGV. CDR3 DNA: TGTGCCAGCAGCTCGCACCCCAGCGGGAGGATCAATGAGCAGCTCTTC. It specifies CASSSHPSGRINEQLF.

The chain joins TRBV11-2 to TRBJ2-1; 7 nucleotides agree with TRBD2. CDR1 is SGHAT and CDR2 is FQNNGV in the germline V gene. CDR3 length equals 16 residues. The V and J ends lost 7 bases and 15 bases, in that order; junction bases with no gene match: 24. This CDR3 is CASNLDIRLAMGGRFF. Here the CDR3 DNA reads TGTGCCAGCAACTTGGATATCAGACTAGCCATGGGTGGGCGGTTCTTC.

This clonotype was seen ten or more times. The chain has TRBV7-9 and TRBJ1-4, with D perhaps matching TRBD1 (6 bases). Deletions cut 7 bases from V and 1 base from J, with 7 bases between. The length of the CDR3 is 13 residues. Germline assignment: CDR1 SEHNR and CDR2 FQNEAQ (reference sequence). The CDR3 DNA is TGTGCCAGCAAGGGGGTAACTAATGAAAAACTGTTTTTT. This encodes CASKGVTNEKLFF.

Regarding this clonotype: A junction end diverges from the germline sequence, so it may reflect a read error. This chain links TRBV4-1 with TRBJ2-7; D may correspond to TRBD1 or TRBD2 (5 bases each). This CDR3 is 14 amino acids long. Germline V gives CDR1 MGHRA, CDR2 YSYEKL. CDR3 residues: CDSSQGIRDLEQYF. Written as DNA, the CDR3 is TGCGACAGCAGCCAAGGAATTCGGGACCTCGAGCAGTACTTC.

This chain joins TRBV11-3 and TRBJ2-2; 12 nucleotides line up with TRBD2. J lost 7 bases, V lost 5 bases, and 8 bases had no gene match. The CDR3 length is 16 residues. Germline V lookup: CDR1 SGHNT, CDR2 YENEEA. The CDR3 here is CASSRRLAGGIGELFF. CDR3 coding DNA: TGTGCCAGCAGCAGACGGCTAGCGGGAGGGATCGGGGAGCTGTTTTTT. Drawing the rest from reference TRBV11-3 and TRBJ2-2, the complete variable domain is EAGVVQSPRYKIIEKKQPVAFWCNPISGHNTLYWYLQNLGQGPELLIRYENEEAVDDSQLPKDRFSAERLKGVDSTLKIQPAELGDSAVYLCASSRRLAGGIGELFFGEGSRLTVL.

On this clonotype itself: At one end, the junction sequence differs from germline, possibly due to a read error. The gene calls are TRBV11-2 and TRBJ1-4, with D possibly TRBD1 on 5 matching bases. The CDR3 sequence is 14 residues long. Germline CDR1 reads SGHAT; CDR2 reads FQNNGV. The CDR3 sequence is CAGSLKVGDEKQFF. CDR3 coding DNA: TGTGCCGGCAGCTTAAAGGTTGGGGACGAAAAACAGTTTTTT. The full variable domain, in which reference TRBV11-2 and TRBJ1-4 provide the parts outside the CDR3, is EAGVAQSPRYKIIEKRQSVAFWCNPISGHATLYWYQQILGQGPKLLIQFQNNGVVDDSQLPKDRFSAERLKGVDSTLKIQPAKLEDSAVYLCAGSLKVGDEKQFFGSGTQLSVL.

A remark on this clonotype: A read error may account for a junction end that differs from germline. The V gene is TRBV5-4, the J gene TRBJ2-5; 8 nucleotides match TRBD2. This CDR3 region has 16 residues. CDR1 and CDR2 (germline): SGHNT, YYREEE (reference sequence). CDR3 coding DNA: TGTTCCAGCAGCACCCTTAGCGGGATGCTTCAAGAGACCCAGTACTTC. Translating gives CSSSTLSGMLQETQYF.

This clonotype has just one count. This CDR3 is missing its conserved last phenylalanine or tryptophan, likely due to a read error. The V call is TRBV29-1, the J call TRBJ2-1; D tentatively fits TRBD1 or TRBD2 (5 bases each). Trimming cost V 2 bases and J 4 bases, with 18 bases left between them. This CDR3 has 16 residues. CDR1 is SQVTM, CDR2 ANQGSEA, per germline. The CDR3 DNA reads as TGCAGCGTTGAAAGGGACGGGATTAGATCTTACAATGAGCAGTTCATC. As protein: CSVERDGIRSYNEQFI.

About this clonotype: The germline gene is not matched at one end of the junction; a read error may be the cause. The chain carries TRBV12-3 or TRBV12-4 and TRBJ2-1, with 10 bases identical to TRBD2. This CDR3 has 17 amino acids. The CDR3 is CTSSLKASGSSHNEQFF. The CDR3, as DNA: TGTACCAGCAGTTTAAAGGCTAGCGGGAGCTCCCACAATGAGCAGTTCTTC.

Regarding this clonotype: Possible read error: a much larger clone is one base away. Likely a read error: the CDR3 ends without its conserved phenylalanine or tryptophan. The chain has TRBV4-1 and TRBJ1-1; D is ambiguous. The CDR3 is made up of 12 amino acids. V was pared by 3 bases and J by 7 bases, with 9 bases between. In germline, CDR1 is MGHRA, CDR2 YSYEKL. The CDR3 loop is CASSQGKGEAFI. As DNA, the CDR3 is TGCGCCAGCAGCCAGGGGAAAGGTGAAGCTTTCATT.

The rearrangement uses TRBV12-3 or TRBV12-4 and TRBJ2-7; 7 bases agree with TRBD2. V lost 10 bases and J lost 3; bases outside the gene matches: 15. The CDR3 runs 15 residues. As DNA, the CDR3 is TGTGCCAACACACTTGCGGGAGTTCTTAGCTACGAGCAGTACTTC. Translation: CANTLAGVLSYEQYF.

In its sample, this clonotype was seen a few times. This sequence joins TRBV24-1 and TRBJ2-3; 10 positions match TRBD2. CDR3 size: 16 residues. V lost 5 bases to trimming and J lost 3 bases; unmatched junction nucleotides: 7. Germline-derived CDR1 and CDR2 are KGHDR and SFDVKD. This CDR3 is CATSGLAGAATDTQYF. The CDR3 DNA reads TGTGCCACCAGTGGTCTAGCGGGAGCGGCGACAGATACGCAGTATTTT.

This clonotype was detected many times. The rearrangement uses TRBV12-3 or TRBV12-4 and TRBJ1-5; possible D gene TRBD1, 5 bases. Between the trimmed V and J ends, which lost 10 bases and 5 bases, there was a span of 21 bases. The CDR3 has 15 amino acids. The CDR3 nucleotides read TGTGCCACACAATTGGGGACGGCGGTGCATCAGCCCCAGCATTTT. Translating gives CATQLGTAVHQPQHF.

The chain recombines TRBV7-2 with TRBJ2-7; TRBD2 matches 7 bases. The CDR3 length is 15 residues. J was trimmed by 3 bases and V by 6 bases; bases with no gene match: 11. Germline-derived CDR1 and CDR2 are SGHTA and FQGNSA. The CDR3 loop reads CASRQERDNFYEQYF. As DNA, the CDR3 is TGTGCCAGCAGGCAGGAGCGGGATAACTTCTACGAGCAGTACTTC.

To note about this clonotype: The conserved closing phenylalanine or tryptophan is absent in this CDR3, likely reflecting a read error. The rearrangement joins TRBV4-2 to TRBJ1-2; 7 bases match TRBD1. This CDR3 comprises 16 residues. Germline V CDR1 and CDR2: LGHNA, YNFKEQ. CDR3 amino acids: CAGSQEGQGGNYGYTS. Written as DNA, the CDR3 is TGTGCCGGCAGCCAAGAAGGGCAGGGGGGCAACTATGGCTACACCTCC.

In regard to this clonotype: A read error is likely, as this CDR3 ends without the conserved phenylalanine or tryptophan. The chain has TRBV6-1 and TRBJ2-7; possible D gene TRBD2, 6 bases. Trimming removed 7 bases at V and 2 bases at J, with 15 bases between. Per the germline V gene, CDR1 is MNHNS and CDR2 is SASEGT. This CDR3 has 14 amino acids. DNA for the CDR3: TGTGCCAGCAAGGGCGCGGGATTAACCTACGAGCAGTACCTA. Its translation is CASKGAGLTYEQYL.